Following are 17 T cell receptor beta chains from one sample sequenced in a study of blood T cells in healthy people across ages (dated by TCRdb to about 2015). Receptor libraries were prepared by 5' RACE. Sequencing instrument: Illumina HiSeq 2500. A second PCR of roughly 6 to 11 cycles was run with a J-beta primer mix and a sample-barcoded 5' primer. TCRdb reprocessing: public reads trimmed at Q25 with fastp, clones called with MiXCR, in-frame beta chains kept. One record per CDR3 amino acid sequence lists the most common genes and DNA. In this sample the table shows some 690,000 distinct CDR3 sequences, over 20% of which occur a single time. Around 22% of the sample belongs to the ten largest clones. The source material was blood. Every receptor here comes from a man between 65 and 85 years old in good health.

The sample holds one count of this clonotype. The rearrangement uses TRBV20-1 and TRBJ2-7; 7 positions agree with TRBD1. The CDR3 runs 14 residues. V was clipped by 6 bases and J by 2 bases; unmatched bases: 10. Looked up from germline, CDR1 is DFQATT and CDR2 is SNEGSKA (reference sequence). The CDR3 reads CSALQGLSTYEQYF. The CDR3, as DNA: TGCAGTGCGTTACAGGGGCTTTCCACCTACGAGCAGTACTTC.

This clonotype was observed a single time. The rearrangement links TRBV12-3 or TRBV12-4 to TRBJ2-3, with D tentatively TRBD2 (6 bases). CDR3 length equals 16 residues. Trimming removed 8 bases from V and 1 base from J, with 19 bases in between. The CDR3 loop is CASFKMAWRGTDTQYF. DNA of the CDR3: TGTGCCAGCTTTAAAATGGCCTGGAGGGGCACAGATACGCAGTATTTT.

With respect to this clonotype: An end of the junction differs from the germline gene, which may be a read error. V gene TRBV7-2 combines with J gene TRBJ2-1, with a possible D match to TRBD1 (5 bases). Looked up from germline, CDR1 is SGHTA and CDR2 is FQGNSA. The CDR3 has 13 amino acids. In nucleotides, the CDR3 is TGTGCCAGCAGCTCTACCCTACGACAGACGGAGTACTTC. It encodes CASSSTLRQTEYF. The whole variable domain, filled in from reference TRBV7-2 and TRBJ2-1, reads GAGVSQSPSNKVTEKGKDVELRCDPISGHTALYWYRQSLGQGLEFLIYFQGNSAPDKSGLPSDRFSAERTGGSVSTLTIQRTQQEDSAVYLCASSSTLRQTEYFGPGTRLTVL.

The V call is TRBV2, the J call TRBJ1-1; D is unresolved. The CDR3 consists of 13 residues. Germline loops: CDR1 SNHLY, CDR2 FYNNEI. Trimming pared 1 base from V and 5 bases from J, leaving 8 bases between. CDR3 sequence reads: CASSEGGLTEAFF. In DNA, the CDR3 is TGTGCCAGCAGTGAAGGCGGGTTAACTGAAGCTTTCTTT.

This clonotype was seen a handful of times. The rearrangement links TRBV2 to TRBJ1-1, with TRBD1 as a possible D gene (5 bases). V was trimmed by 9 bases and J by 1 base, leaving 18 bases between them. The germline V gene encodes CDR1 SNHLY and CDR2 FYNNEI. CDR3 length equals 15 residues. CDR3 loop: CASITPGLRNTEAFF. The DNA for the CDR3 is TGTGCCAGTATTACACCGGGACTCAGGAACACTGAAGCTTTCTTT.

This clonotype showed up just a few times. The rearrangement joins TRBV27 to TRBJ2-5; no clear D gene. Germline V gene data show CDR1 as MNHEY and CDR2 as SMNVEV (reference sequence). The CDR3 is 13 amino acids. V was cut by 8 bases and J by 1 base, with 11 bases left in between. The CDR3 loop reads CASGIRGQETQYF. In nucleotides, the CDR3 is TGTGCCAGCGGTATCCGCGGCCAAGAGACCCAGTACTTC.

This clonotype has just a few counts. The chain is built from TRBV4-1 and TRBJ1-2; TRBD1 matches 7 bases. The CDR3 covers 14 residues. Per the germline V gene, CDR1 is MGHRA and CDR2 is YSYEKL. Losses at the gene ends were 4 bases for V and 5 bases for J; bases not matched to a gene: 7. As DNA, the CDR3 is TGCGCCAGCAGCCTAGGGACAGCAAAATATGGCTACACCTTC. Translation gives CASSLGTAKYGYTF.

The chain employs TRBV20-1 and TRBJ2-3, with D perhaps TRBD1 (6 bases). The V gene's germline CDR1 is DFQATT and CDR2 SNEGSKA (reference sequence). CDR3 length: 14 amino acids. Trimming pared 4 bases from V and 4 bases from J, leaving 15 bases between. The CDR3 region is CSAKRGFIPDTQYF. The CDR3 DNA reads TGCAGTGCTAAGAGGGGGTTTATCCCAGATACGCAGTATTTT.

CDR3 coding DNA: TGCAGTGCTAGCCGCTTCTACAATGAGCAGTTCTTC. This encodes CSASRFYNEQFF. This chain uses TRBV20-1 with TRBJ2-1, with D unresolved. Trimming shortened V by 3 bases and J by 3 bases, and 6 bases separated the two germline ends. This CDR3 region has 12 residues. Germline CDR1 DFQATT, CDR2 SNEGSKA (reference sequence).

The V gene is TRBV11-1, the J gene TRBJ1-1; the D gene is possibly TRBD1 (6 bases). The CDR3 totals 14 residues. V shed 5 bases and J shed 11 bases, with 21 bases lying between them. From germline, CDR1 is SGHAT and CDR2 FQDESV (reference sequence). The CDR3: CASSPGAGLLRAFF. CDR3 nucleotide sequence: TGTGCCAGCAGCCCAGGGGCAGGGTTATTGCGCGCTTTCTTT.

This clonotype was counted only a few times. The chain joins TRBV13 to TRBJ2-3, with TRBD2 matching over 7 bases. This CDR3 is 15 amino acids long. V shed 3 bases and J 1 base; nucleotides not matched to a gene: 4. CDR1 and CDR2 from the germline V gene are PRHDT and FYEKMQ (reference sequence). The CDR3 nucleotides are TGTGCCAGCAGCTTCACTAGCGAAGGCACAGATACGCAGTATTTT. Translation: CASSFTSEGTDTQYF.

In its sample, this clonotype was seen many times. The chain couples TRBV7-2 to TRBJ2-1; either TRBD1 or TRBD2 may fit D (6 bases each). Between the trimmed V and J ends, which lost 2 bases and 8 bases, there was a span of 16 bases. The CDR3 sequence is 15 residues long. In germline, CDR1 is SGHTA, CDR2 FQGNSA. The CDR3 region is CASSLSGGRIDEQFF. CDR3 sequence (DNA): TGTGCCAGCAGCTTAAGTGGGGGGCGAATCGATGAGCAGTTCTTC. The variable domain in full, completed from reference TRBV7-2 and TRBJ2-1, reads GAGVSQSPSNKVTEKGKDVELRCDPISGHTALYWYRQSLGQGLEFLIYFQGNSAPDKSGLPSDRFSAERTGGSVSTLTIQRTQQEDSAVYLCASSLSGGRIDEQFFGPGTRLTVL.

The sample holds a few counts of this clonotype. V is TRBV20-1 and J is TRBJ2-2; D is unresolved. CDR3 length: 16 residues. The V end was cut by 0 bases, the J end by 5 bases, with 16 bases between. CDR1 and CDR2 from the germline V gene are DFQATT and SNEGSKA (reference sequence). CDR3 residues: CSARDQTLGLTGELFF. The CDR3 region has the DNA TGCAGTGCTAGAGATCAAACCCTAGGGTTGACCGGGGAGCTGTTTTTT.

The rearrangement links TRBV10-3 to TRBJ2-5; D gene ambiguous. Trimming shortened V by 3 bases and J by 5 bases, and 10 bases separated the two germline ends. The CDR3 has 13 amino acids. The germline V gene has CDR1 ENHRY and CDR2 SYGVKD. CDR3 nucleotide sequence: TGTGCCATCAGTGACCTAGTCGTTGAGACCCAGTACTTC. It codes for CAISDLVVETQYF.

This clonotype was seen a handful of times. The rearrangement uses TRBV18 and TRBJ2-3; D might be TRBD1 or TRBD2, each matching 5 bases. Germline-derived CDR1 and CDR2 are KGHSH and LQKENI. This CDR3 has 15 amino acids. V dropped 6 bases and J dropped 2 bases, with 15 bases sitting between them. The CDR3 loop reads CASSRKRGNTDTQYF. CDR3 sequence (DNA): TGTGCCAGCTCCCGCAAGAGGGGAAACACAGATACGCAGTATTTT.

This clonotype was picked up a small number of times. The rearrangement links TRBV3-1 to TRBJ1-1, with D unclear. Germline CDR1 reads LGHDT; CDR2 reads YNNKEL (reference sequence). The V gene lost 2 bases and the J gene lost 1 base, with 8 bases spanning the gap. This CDR3 is built from 14 residues. The CDR3 loop reads CASSQWETNTEAFF. In nucleotides, the CDR3 is TGTGCCAGCAGCCAATGGGAGACGAACACTGAAGCTTTCTTT.

This clonotype appeared a few times. As DNA, the CDR3 is TGTGCCAGCAAAATCCTTAGCACAGATACGCAGTATTTT. Translating gives CASKILSTDTQYF. The rearrangement uses TRBV12-3 or TRBV12-4 and TRBJ2-3; D is ambiguous. Trimming left V 7 bases short and J 0 bases short, with 8 bases between. The CDR3 is made up of 13 amino acids.